One and the same sample provided the 5 T cell receptor beta chains below, sequenced in a study of T cell responses to AZD1222 COVID-19 vaccine. Repertoires were generated with immunoSEQ multiplex PCR, while TCRdb's copy carries only in-frame clones and drops some. The data hold about 150,000 clones, with 90% observed a single time. The input for sequencing was peripheral blood, taken on day 0 of AZD1222 vaccination. The receptors here all came from an adult in good health.

The genes are TRBV9 and TRBJ1-1; 8 bases map to TRBD1. The CDR3 length is 14 residues. V was clipped by 4 bases and J by 3 bases; unmatched bases: 5. Germline CDR1 is SGDLS and CDR2 is YYNGEE. CDR3 amino acids: CASSPRGRDTEAFF. The CDR3 region has the DNA TGTGCCAGCAGCCCCAGGGGGCGGGACACTGAAGCTTTCTTT.

This clone was observed a single time. This chain links TRBV9 with TRBJ2-2; D ambiguous. The CDR3 sequence is 15 residues long. Germline lookup yields CDR1 SGDLS and CDR2 YYNGEE. Trimming removed 0 bases from V and 5 bases from J, with 11 bases in between. The DNA of the CDR3 is TGTGCCAGCAGCGTAGCTCAGCGACAAACCGGGGAGCTGTTTTTT. Its protein product is CASSVAQRQTGELFF.

The genes are TRBV7-9 and TRBJ2-5; D not resolved. The CDR3 loop spans 15 amino acids. The germline gives CDR1 SEHNR, CDR2 FQNEAQ (reference sequence). V was clipped by 1 base and J by 3 bases, with 12 bases between them. As DNA, the CDR3 is TGTGCCAGCAGCTTAGTCCCGGCGTCAGAAGAGACCCAGTACTTC. Protein: CASSLVPASEETQYF. The entire variable domain, with the rest obtained from reference TRBV7-9 and TRBJ2-5, is as follows: DTGVSQNPRHKITKRGQNVTFRCDPISEHNRLYWYRQTLGQGPEFLTYFQNEAQLEKSRLLSDRFSAERPKGSFSTLEIQRTEQGDSAMYLCASSLVPASEETQYFGPGTRLLVL.

V usage is TRBV27 and J usage is TRBJ2-5, with D possibly being TRBD2 (6 bases). Trimming pared 6 bases from V and 4 bases from J, leaving 15 bases between. The CDR3 extends over 14 amino acids. The germline gives CDR1 MNHEY, CDR2 SMNVEV (reference sequence). CDR3 amino acids: CASSIGGGRETQYF. For the CDR3, the DNA is TGTGCCAGCAGCATTGGGGGAGGCCGAGAGACCCAGTACTTC.

The rearrangement links TRBV7-2 to TRBJ1-1; D remains ambiguous. CDR3 size: 14 residues. Germline CDR1 SGHTA, CDR2 FQGNSA. V was pared by 0 bases and J by 7 bases, with 12 bases between. The CDR3 region has the DNA TGTGCCAGCAGCTTAGCCCACGCGGACCTTGAAGCTTTCTTT. Translating it yields CASSLAHADLEAFF.